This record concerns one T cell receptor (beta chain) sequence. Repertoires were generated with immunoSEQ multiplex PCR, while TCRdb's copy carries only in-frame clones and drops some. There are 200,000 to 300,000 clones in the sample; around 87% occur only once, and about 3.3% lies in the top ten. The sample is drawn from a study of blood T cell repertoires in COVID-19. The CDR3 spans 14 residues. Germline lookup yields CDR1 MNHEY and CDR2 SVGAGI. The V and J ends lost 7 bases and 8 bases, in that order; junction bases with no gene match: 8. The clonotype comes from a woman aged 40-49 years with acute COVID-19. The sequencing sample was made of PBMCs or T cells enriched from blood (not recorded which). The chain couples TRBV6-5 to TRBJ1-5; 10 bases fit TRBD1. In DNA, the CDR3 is TGTGCCAGCAATGGAGGACAGGGGGTTGAGCCCCAGCATTTT. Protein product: CASNGGQGVEPQHF.